Below are 14 T cell receptor beta chains sequenced from a single sample in a study of CD8+CD57+ T cells in acquired aplastic anemia. Patients chosen for sequencing had shown CD8+CD57+ cell expansion by flow cytometry. The use of genomic DNA as template underpinned the TCR beta VDJ and CDR3 profiling. In TCRdb, the reads were re-called with MiXCR into one record per CDR3 protein. There are some 120,000 distinct CDR3 sequences in the sample; less than 50% occur only once, and more than 2.5% lies in the top ten. Specimen: sorted CD4+, CD8+, or CD8+CD57+ T cells (not recorded which) from PBMCs. These receptor sequences come from a human donor with aplastic anemia.

This clonotype came up many times. The V gene is TRBV12-5, the J gene TRBJ1-1, with a possible D match to TRBD1 (5 bases). CDR3 length: 14 residues. V was trimmed by 6 bases and J by 2 bases, leaving 13 bases between them. In germline, CDR1 is LGHNT, CDR2 FRNRAP. The chain's CDR3 is CASGPGTGNTEAFF. In DNA, the CDR3 is TGTGCTAGTGGACCCGGGACGGGCAACACTGAAGCTTTCTTT.

Regarding this clonotype: The junction does not match germline at one end; this may be a read error. The rearrangement uses TRBV19 and TRBJ2-1, with a weak D call TRBD2 (6 bases). The CDR3 is 14 amino acids. Germline V gene data show CDR1 as LNHDA and CDR2 as SQIVND (reference sequence). The CDR3 region has the DNA TGTGCCAGTAGTATAAAGGGAGGATACAGTGAGCAGTTCTTC. Translated, it gives CASSIKGGYSEQFF. Filled out from reference TRBV19 and TRBJ2-1, the complete variable domain reads DGGITQSPKYLFRKEGQNVTLSCEQNLNHDAMYWYRQDPGQGLRLIYYSQIVNDFQKGDIAEGYSVSREKKESFPLTVTSAQKNPTAFYLCASSIKGGYSEQFFGPGTRLTVL.

This clonotype was seen many times. The J gene is TRBJ2-3, the V gene TRBV12-3 or TRBV12-4; D is possibly TRBD1 (5 bases). The CDR3 covers 14 residues. Trimming removed 4 bases at V and 3 bases at J, with 11 bases between. This chain's CDR3 is CASSSGIGTDTQYF. The CDR3 DNA is TGTGCCAGCAGTTCAGGGATTGGGACAGATACGCAGTATTTT.

This clonotype was seen at least ten times. The V gene is TRBV20-1, the J gene TRBJ1-1, with no clear D. The CDR3 length is 14 residues. The V end was cut by 6 bases, the J end by 4 bases, with 18 bases between. Germline CDR1 is DFQATT and CDR2 is SNEGSKA (reference sequence). CDR3 nucleotides: TGCAGTGCGACCAGAGGATCACGGGGCACTGAAGCTTTCTTT. Translation: CSATRGSRGTEAFF.

This clonotype has a count of ten or more. V gene TRBV10-2 combines with J gene TRBJ2-5; D perhaps matches TRBD1 (5 bases). V lost 8 bases and J lost 5, with 9 bases in between. The CDR3 runs to 11 residues. Germline CDR1 and CDR2: WSHSY and SAAADI. The CDR3 reads CASGARETQYF. For the CDR3, the DNA is TGCGCCAGCGGGGCCCGGGAGACCCAGTACTTC.

This clonotype was recorded many times. The chain is built from TRBV6-1 and TRBJ2-3, with 12 positions matching TRBD2. Losses at the gene ends were 6 bases for V and 5 bases for J; bases not matched to a gene: 6. The germline CDR1 and CDR2 sequences are MNHNS and SASEGT. The CDR3 length is 15 residues. The CDR3 loop is CASRGLAGPRDTQYF. As DNA, the CDR3 is TGTGCCAGCAGAGGACTAGCGGGGCCAAGAGATACGCAGTATTTT.

The V and J genes are TRBV20-1 and TRBJ2-7; a weak D match, TRBD2 (5 bases). The CDR3 covers 11 residues. CDR1 is DFQATT, CDR2 SNEGSKA, per germline (reference sequence). The germline V and J ends were trimmed by 3 bases and 2 bases, with 5 bases remaining between them. The chain's CDR3 is CSASGTYEQYF. CDR3 DNA: TGCAGTGCTAGCGGGACCTACGAGCAGTACTTC.

This sequence joins TRBV2 and TRBJ2-5, with 10 bases identical to TRBD1. This CDR3 is 14 amino acids long. The V gene end was trimmed by 4 bases and the J gene end by 4 bases; junction bases not matched to a gene: 3. CDR1 SNHLY and CDR2 FYNNEI come from the germline V gene. This CDR3 is CASSGDRGGETQYF. For the CDR3, the DNA is TGTGCCAGCAGTGGGGACAGGGGAGGAGAGACCCAGTACTTC.

In its sample, this clonotype was seen many times. J is TRBJ1-1 and V is TRBV11-2; no clear D. The ends were cut back, 5 bases at V and 1 base at J, with 11 bases in the middle. Per germline, CDR1 SGHAT and CDR2 FQNNGV. The CDR3 runs to 14 residues. The CDR3 DNA reads as TGTGCCAGCAGCCCGGGCATCCGGAACACTGAAGCTTTCTTT. The encoded protein is CASSPGIRNTEAFF.

CDR3 sequence (DNA): TGTGCCACCAGCAGAGACCCGTACTCCTACAATGAGCAGTTCTTC. It is translated as CATSRDPYSYNEQFF. V and J are TRBV15 and TRBJ2-1; the D is unclear. Looked up from germline, CDR1 is LNHNV and CDR2 is YYDKDF (reference sequence). V shed 0 bases and J shed 0 bases, with 6 bases lying between them. This CDR3 region has 15 residues.

This clonotype was recorded at least ten times. The chain employs TRBV6-6 and TRBJ1-1, with TRBD1 matching 7 bases. Germline CDR1 reads MNHNY; CDR2 reads SVGAGI (reference sequence). The CDR3 is 14 residues long. With V trimmed by 6 bases and J by 1 base, 5 bases remained unmatched. The CDR3 region has the DNA TGTGCCAGCAGGCCCGGGACAGCGAACACTGAAGCTTTCTTT. This gives the protein CASRPGTANTEAFF.

Regarding this clonotype: It may be a read error: a sequence one base away is much more abundant. It is likely a read error, because the conserved phenylalanine at the end of the CDR3 is missing. The genes are TRBV5-5 and TRBJ2-5, with 7 bases aligning to TRBD2. V lost 3 bases and J lost 5; bases outside the gene matches: 7. The CDR3 length is 14 residues. CDR1 is SGHKS, CDR2 YYEKEE, per germline (reference sequence). The CDR3 nucleotides read TGTGCCAGCAGCTCCCCGGGGGGACTGGAGACCCAGTACTCC. This encodes CASSSPGGLETQYS.

This clonotype was seen only once. The chain has TRBV10-3 and TRBJ2-7; 9 positions match TRBD2. The germline V gene has CDR1 ENHRY and CDR2 SYGVKD. The CDR3 is 14 amino acids. With 4 bases clipped from V and 1 base from J, the junction kept 2 bases outside the gene matches. CDR3 in amino acids: CAISGGGASYEQYF. DNA for the CDR3: TGTGCCATCAGTGGCGGGGGGGCTTCCTACGAGCAGTACTTC.

A word on this clonotype: A clone one base away is much larger, so this may be a read error. This chain links TRBV6-2 or TRBV6-3 with TRBJ2-7, with D possibly matching TRBD1 (6 bases). CDR3 size: 12 residues. The V and J ends lost 8 bases and 0 bases respectively, with 8 bases between them. Germline loops: CDR1 MNHEY, CDR2 SVGEGT. The CDR3, as DNA: TGTGCCAGCGAGGGGGACTCCTACGAGCAGTACTTC. Its translation is CASEGDSYEQYF.